These 19 T cell receptor beta chains originate from one sample sequenced in a study of T cell repertoires in cytomegalovirus infection. One entry per CDR3 protein, called by TCRdb with MiXCR from the reads. Counted here are approximately 990,000 distinct CDR3 sequences, roughly 30% occurring once; the ten biggest clones make up roughly an eighth. These receptors are not linked to any known antigen. The sample was cultured CD8+ T cells from PBMCs, taken from culture after CMV antigen stimulation. The receptors here all came from a human donor in good health (CMV status not recorded). Some clones in this sample may be carry-over from other donors' samples.

This chain links TRBV27 with TRBJ2-7; tentative D call: TRBD1 (6 bases). Germline lookup yields CDR1 MNHEY and CDR2 SMNVEV (reference sequence). CDR3 length: 17 residues. The V and J ends lost 8 bases and 2 bases respectively, with 25 bases between them. CDR3 in DNA: TGTGCCAGCGCCCTTTTCACAGGGACCGCCACCCCCTACGAGCAGTACTTC. Its protein product is CASALFTGTATPYEQYF.

This clonotype came up a few times. The chain couples TRBV7-9 to TRBJ1-1; TRBD1 matches 9 bases. Germline CDR1 is SEHNR and CDR2 is FQNEAQ (reference sequence). The CDR3 is 15 residues long. Trimming at V came to 5 bases and at J to 3 bases, leaving 7 bases not matched to a gene. The CDR3 region is CASSPQGAHDTEAFF. Here the CDR3 DNA reads TGTGCCAGCAGCCCACAGGGGGCGCACGACACTGAAGCTTTCTTT.

The V and J genes are TRBV28 and TRBJ2-7; 11 nucleotides align to TRBD1. Looked up from germline, CDR1 is MDHEN and CDR2 is SYDVKM. Trimming cost V 9 bases and J 1 base; bases outside gene matches: 2. The CDR3 has 13 residues. The CDR3 DNA reads as TGTGCCAGTTGGGACAGGGGGTCCTACGAGCAGTACGTC. Translating it yields CASWDRGSYEQYV.

This chain joins TRBV19 and TRBJ2-7, with 8 bases that match TRBD1. Germline V gene data show CDR1 as LNHDA and CDR2 as SQIVND (reference sequence). V gave up 6 bases and J gave up 6 bases; unmatched junction bases: 4. The CDR3 runs to 12 residues. This chain's CDR3 is CASRTGASEQYF. The CDR3 nucleotides read TGTGCCAGTAGGACAGGGGCGTCCGAGCAGTACTTC.

This clonotype has only a few counts. The J gene is TRBJ1-5, the V gene TRBV15; no definite D call. This CDR3 is built from 16 residues. From germline, CDR1 is LNHNV and CDR2 YYDKDF (reference sequence). With 1 base removed from V and 0 bases from J, the gap between germline ends came to 10 bases. In DNA, the CDR3 is TGTGCCACCAGCAGAGCCGGACGGTATAGCAATCAGCCCCAGCATTTT. It encodes CATSRAGRYSNQPQHF.

The chain joins TRBV5-1 to TRBJ1-6, with D unclear. V lost 0 bases to trimming and J lost 7 bases, with 11 bases between them. The germline V gene has CDR1 SGHRS and CDR2 YFSETQ. CDR3 length: 15 residues. The CDR3 coding sequence is TGCGCCAGCAGCTTGGAAGCGATGGCGAATTCACCCCTCCACTTT. Residues: CASSLEAMANSPLHF.

Many counts were recorded for this clonotype. This sequence joins TRBV6-5 and TRBJ2-3; 13 bases agree with TRBD2. Trimming cost V 5 bases and J 3 bases; bases outside gene matches: 5. The germline V gene encodes CDR1 MNHEY and CDR2 SVGAGI. This CDR3 is built from 16 residues. The CDR3 DNA reads as TGTGCCAGCAGTAGAGGACTAGCGGGGGTGACAGATACGCAGTATTTT. Translation gives CASSRGLAGVTDTQYF.

Concerning this clonotype itself: The junction departs from germline at one end; a sequencing error may be responsible. V usage is TRBV7-6 and J usage is TRBJ2-1; the D call may be TRBD1 or TRBD2 (6 bases each). The CDR3 covers 15 residues. Germline assignment: CDR1 SGHVS and CDR2 FNYEAQ. CDR3 in amino acids: CPSSHEWGASIEQFF. The CDR3 DNA is TGTCCCAGTAGCCACGAGTGGGGGGCGAGTATTGAGCAGTTCTTC.

The chain couples TRBV6-1 to TRBJ2-1, with 8 bases matching TRBD1. Germline V CDR1 and CDR2: MNHNS, SASEGT. The CDR3 is 16 residues long. V lost 5 bases and J lost 1; bases outside the gene matches: 7. The CDR3 protein is CASSHLRDRSYNEQFF. In nucleotides, the CDR3 is TGTGCCAGCAGTCACCTCCGGGACAGGTCCTACAATGAGCAGTTCTTC.

Only a few counts were recorded for this clonotype. The gene calls are TRBV25-1 and TRBJ1-6; 7 bases match TRBD1. The CDR3 is 14 amino acids. CDR1 is MGHDK and CDR2 is SYGVNS in the germline V gene. The V segment lost 4 bases and the J segment 8 bases; nucleotides outside the gene matches: 5. Written as DNA, the CDR3 is TGTGCCAGCAGTGGAAGGCAGGGGGATTCACCCCTCCACTTT. Translating gives CASSGRQGDSPLHF. The full variable domain, in which reference TRBV25-1 and TRBJ1-6 provide the parts outside the CDR3, is EADIYQTPRYLVIGTGKKITLECSQTMGHDKMYWYQQDPGMELHLIHYSYGVNSTEKGDLSSESTVSRIRTEHFPLTLESARPSHTSQYLCASSGRQGDSPLHFGNGTRLTVT.

This clonotype has more than one count but fewer than ten. The chain uses TRBV4-1 and TRBJ2-3, with TRBD1 identical over 7 bases. Trimming removed 4 bases from V and 2 bases from J; junction bases left unmatched: 9. Germline V gene sequence: CDR1 MGHRA, CDR2 YSYEKL. The CDR3 is 16 residues long. The CDR3 loop reads CASSLPTGLTTDTQYF. The CDR3 DNA follows: TGCGCCAGCAGCCTACCGACAGGGTTAACCACAGATACGCAGTATTTT.

This chain joins TRBV2 and TRBJ2-7; possibly TRBD1 for D (6 bases). This CDR3 has 13 residues. With 2 bases removed from V and 4 bases from J, the gap between germline ends came to 9 bases. The germline gives CDR1 SNHLY, CDR2 FYNNEI. The CDR3 sequence is CASSERGWYEQYV. DNA of the CDR3: TGTGCCAGCAGTGAAAGGGGGTGGTACGAGCAGTACGTC.

V usage is TRBV7-2 and J usage is TRBJ2-1; possibly TRBD2 for D (6 bases). The V end lost 5 bases, the J end lost 7 bases, and 24 bases lay between the germline ends. Germline values: CDR1 SGHTA, CDR2 FQGNSA. CDR3 length: 17 residues. The CDR3 sequence is CASSPGPPTTSWNEQFF. Written as DNA, the CDR3 is TGTGCCAGCAGCCCCGGACCCCCCACGACTAGTTGGAATGAGCAGTTCTTC.

The chain recombines TRBV7-9 with TRBJ2-1; 9 nucleotides match TRBD2. The CDR3 has 17 amino acids. Germline V CDR1 and CDR2: SEHNR, FQNEAQ (reference sequence). The junction had 9 bases not matched to a gene; V was cut back by 4 bases and J by 2 bases. CDR3: CASSSPDSGGPYNEQFF. The CDR3 DNA is TGTGCCAGCAGCTCCCCAGATAGCGGGGGACCCTACAATGAGCAGTTCTTC.

This clonotype was counted ten times or more. This sequence joins TRBV7-6 and TRBJ2-5; TRBD1 matches at 9 bases. The length of the CDR3 is 16 residues. The germline CDR1 and CDR2 sequences are SGHVS and FNYEAQ. V was pared by 4 bases and J by 0 bases, with 6 bases of the junction left unmatched. The CDR3 loop is CASSYSRDRDQETQYF. The CDR3, as DNA: TGTGCCAGCAGCTACAGCCGGGACAGGGACCAAGAGACCCAGTACTTC. The whole variable domain, remainder taken from reference TRBV7-6 and TRBJ2-5, is GAGVSQSPRYKVTKRGQDVALRCDPISGHVSLYWYRQALGQGPEFLTYFNYEAQQDKSGLPNDRFSAERPEGSISTLTIQRTEQRDSAMYRCASSYSRDRDQETQYFGPGTRLLVL.

The CDR3, as DNA: TGTGCCAGCAGCCAAGATTACGGGCGAGCCTATGGCTACACCTTC. It translates to CASSQDYGRAYGYTF. V gene TRBV3-1 combines with J gene TRBJ1-2; D is unclear. Trimming removed 0 bases from V and 4 bases from J, with 12 bases in between. The germline CDR1 and CDR2 sequences are LGHDT and YNNKEL (reference sequence). This CDR3 region has 15 residues.

This clonotype was detected a few times. The chain combines TRBV7-6 with TRBJ2-2; 9 nucleotides match TRBD2. Per the germline V gene, CDR1 is SGHVS and CDR2 is FNYEAQ. V trimming: 5 bases; J trimming: 0 bases; junction bases outside the gene matches: 19. The CDR3 is 21 amino acids. The CDR3 here is CASSRYSPGLAGPPNTGELFF. Here the CDR3 DNA reads TGTGCCAGCAGCCGCTACTCACCTGGGCTAGCGGGGCCCCCGAACACCGGGGAGCTGTTTTTT.

The chain links TRBV10-3 to TRBJ1-1; 8 bases align to TRBD1. V trimming: 8 bases; J trimming: 5 bases; junction bases outside the gene matches: 7. The germline CDR1 and CDR2 sequences are ENHRY and SYGVKD. There are 13 residues in the CDR3. In nucleotides, the CDR3 is TGTGCCATCGCTGGACAGGGAGGAACTGAAGCTTTCTTT. Its translation is CAIAGQGGTEAFF.

In this sample, this clonotype turned up a few times. This chain uses TRBV6-5 with TRBJ1-1, with D possibly TRBD1 on 5 matching bases. Trimming took 2 bases from V and 8 from J, leaving 21 bases between them. CDR3 length: 16 amino acids. The V gene's germline CDR1 is MNHEY and CDR2 SVGAGI. CDR3 DNA: TGTGCCAGCAGTTACCTACAAGGGGATCCCCGACCCGAAGCTTTCTTT. Translated, it gives CASSYLQGDPRPEAFF.